One TCR beta chain is described in this entry. The record originates from a study of response to subunit inactivated influenza vaccine. TCRdb used MiXCR to reprocess the RT-PCR reads, holding one entry per CDR3 protein. The repertoire holds around 850,000 distinct CDR3 sequences, with roughly 20% as singletons. CDR3 length: 13 residues. V lost 6 bases to trimming and J lost 2 bases, with 8 bases between them. The origin of this receptor is a man aged 45-65 years who received an inactivated influenza vaccine. Sequencing used PBMCs from blood, obtained about 5 days after vaccination. This chain uses TRBV12-3 or TRBV12-4 with TRBJ1-5, with D unresolved. This CDR3 reads CASREVGNQPQHF. CDR3 bases: TGTGCCAGCAGAGAGGTGGGCAATCAGCCCCAGCATTTT.